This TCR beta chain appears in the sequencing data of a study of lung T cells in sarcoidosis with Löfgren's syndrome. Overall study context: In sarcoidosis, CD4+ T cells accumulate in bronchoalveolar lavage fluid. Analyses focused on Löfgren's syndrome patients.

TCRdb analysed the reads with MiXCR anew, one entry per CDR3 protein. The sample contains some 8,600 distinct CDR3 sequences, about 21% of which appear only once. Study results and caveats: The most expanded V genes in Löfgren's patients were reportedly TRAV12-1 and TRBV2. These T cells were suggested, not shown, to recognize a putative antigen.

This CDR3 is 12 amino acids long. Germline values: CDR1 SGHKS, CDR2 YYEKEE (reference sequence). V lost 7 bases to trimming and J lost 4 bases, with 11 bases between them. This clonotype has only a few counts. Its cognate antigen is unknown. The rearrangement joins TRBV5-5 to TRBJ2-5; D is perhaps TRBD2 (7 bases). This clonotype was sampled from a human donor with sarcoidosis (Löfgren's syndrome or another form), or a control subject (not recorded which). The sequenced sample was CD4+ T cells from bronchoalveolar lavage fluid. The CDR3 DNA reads TGTGCCAGCGGGAGGGGGGCAGAGACCCAGTACTTC. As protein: CASGRGAETQYF. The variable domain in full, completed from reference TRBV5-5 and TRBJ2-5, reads DAGVTQSPTHLIKTRGQQVTLRCSPISGHKSVSWYQQVLGQGPQFIFQYYEKEERGRGNFPDRFSARQFPNYSSELNVNALLLGDSALYLCASGRGAETQYFGPGTRLLVL.